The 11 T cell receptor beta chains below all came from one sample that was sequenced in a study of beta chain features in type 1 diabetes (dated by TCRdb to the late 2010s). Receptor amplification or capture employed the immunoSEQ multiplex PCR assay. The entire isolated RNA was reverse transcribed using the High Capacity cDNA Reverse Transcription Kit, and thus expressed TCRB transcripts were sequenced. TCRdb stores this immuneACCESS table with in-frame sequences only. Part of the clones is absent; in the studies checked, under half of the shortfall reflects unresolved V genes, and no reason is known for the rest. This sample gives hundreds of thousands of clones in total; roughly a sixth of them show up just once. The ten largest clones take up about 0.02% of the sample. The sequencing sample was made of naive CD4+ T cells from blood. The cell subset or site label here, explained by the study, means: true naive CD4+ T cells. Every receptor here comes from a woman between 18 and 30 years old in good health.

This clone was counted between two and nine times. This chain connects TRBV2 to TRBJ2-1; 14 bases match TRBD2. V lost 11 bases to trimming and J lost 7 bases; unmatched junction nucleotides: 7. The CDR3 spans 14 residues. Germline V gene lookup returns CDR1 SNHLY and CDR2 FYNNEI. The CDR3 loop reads CAGRGTSGSNEQFF. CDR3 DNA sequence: TGTGCCGGACGGGGGACTAGCGGGAGTAATGAGCAGTTCTTC.

Here the CDR3 DNA reads TGCGCCTCAGCACCTGTAACCAACTATGGCTACACCTTC. This gives the protein CASAPVTNYGYTF. The chain joins TRBV5-1 to TRBJ1-2; D is unclear. V lost 10 bases to trimming and J lost 2 bases, with 15 bases between them. Germline CDR1 is SGHRS and CDR2 is YFSETQ. The CDR3 runs 13 residues. Full variable domain (outside the CDR3, taken from reference TRBV5-1 and TRBJ1-2): KAGVTQTPRYLIKTRGQQVTLSCSPISGHRSVSWYQQTPGQGLQFLFEYFSETQRNKGNFPGRFSGRQFSNSRSEMNVSTLELGDSALYLCASAPVTNYGYTFGSGTRLTVV.

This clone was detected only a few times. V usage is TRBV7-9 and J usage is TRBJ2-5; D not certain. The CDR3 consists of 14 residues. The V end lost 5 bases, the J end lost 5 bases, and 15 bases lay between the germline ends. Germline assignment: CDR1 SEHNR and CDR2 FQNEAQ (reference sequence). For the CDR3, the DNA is TGTGCCAGCAGCCCGTTCGTTATAGTGGAGACCCAGTACTTC. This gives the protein CASSPFVIVETQYF. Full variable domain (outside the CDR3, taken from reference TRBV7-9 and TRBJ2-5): DTGVSQNPRHKITKRGQNVTFRCDPISEHNRLYWYRQTLGQGPEFLTYFQNEAQLEKSRLLSDRFSAERPKGSFSTLEIQRTEQGDSAMYLCASSPFVIVETQYFGPGTRLLVL.

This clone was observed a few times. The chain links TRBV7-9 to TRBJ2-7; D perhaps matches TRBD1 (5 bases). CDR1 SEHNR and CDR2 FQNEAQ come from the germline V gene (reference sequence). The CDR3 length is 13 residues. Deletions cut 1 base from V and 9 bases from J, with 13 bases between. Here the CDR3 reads CASSLEVGPWQYF. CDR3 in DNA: TGTGCCAGCAGCTTAGAGGTGGGGCCGTGGCAGTACTTC.

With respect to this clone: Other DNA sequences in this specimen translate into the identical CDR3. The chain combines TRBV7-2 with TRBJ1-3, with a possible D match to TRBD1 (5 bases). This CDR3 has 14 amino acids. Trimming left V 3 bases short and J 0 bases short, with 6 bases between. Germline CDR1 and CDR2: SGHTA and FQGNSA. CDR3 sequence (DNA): TGTGCCAGCAGCTTGACAGCCTCTGGAAACACCATATATTTT. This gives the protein CASSLTASGNTIYF.

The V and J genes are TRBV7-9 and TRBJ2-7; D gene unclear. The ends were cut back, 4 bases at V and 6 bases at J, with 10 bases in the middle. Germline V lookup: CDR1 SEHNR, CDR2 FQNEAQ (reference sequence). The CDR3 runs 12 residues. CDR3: CASSSLTAEQYF. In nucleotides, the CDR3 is TGTGCCAGCAGCTCACTTACGGCCGAGCAGTACTTC. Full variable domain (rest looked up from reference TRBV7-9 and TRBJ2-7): DTGVSQNPRHKITKRGQNVTFRCDPISEHNRLYWYRQTLGQGPEFLTYFQNEAQLEKSRLLSDRFSAERPKGSFSTLEIQRTEQGDSAMYLCASSSLTAEQYFGPGTRLTVT.

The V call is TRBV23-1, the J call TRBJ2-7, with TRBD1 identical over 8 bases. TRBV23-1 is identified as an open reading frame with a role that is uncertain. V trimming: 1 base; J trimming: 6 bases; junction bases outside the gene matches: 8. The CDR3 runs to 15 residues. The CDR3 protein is CASSQWVRTGSEQYF. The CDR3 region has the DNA TGCGCCAGCAGTCAATGGGTGAGGACAGGGAGCGAGCAGTACTTC.

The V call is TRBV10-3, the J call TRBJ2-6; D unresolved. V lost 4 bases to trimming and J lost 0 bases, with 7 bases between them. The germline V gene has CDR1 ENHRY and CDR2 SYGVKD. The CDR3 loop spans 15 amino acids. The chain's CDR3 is CAISAGTSGANVLTF. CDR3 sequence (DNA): TGTGCCATCAGTGCCGGTACCTCTGGGGCCAACGTCCTGACTTTC.

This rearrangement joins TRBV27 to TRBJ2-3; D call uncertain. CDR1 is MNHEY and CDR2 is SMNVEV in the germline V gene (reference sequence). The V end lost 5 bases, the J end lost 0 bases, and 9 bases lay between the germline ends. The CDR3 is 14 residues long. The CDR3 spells CASSPTASTDTQYF. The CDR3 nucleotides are TGTGCCAGCAGTCCGACCGCCAGCACAGATACGCAGTATTTT.

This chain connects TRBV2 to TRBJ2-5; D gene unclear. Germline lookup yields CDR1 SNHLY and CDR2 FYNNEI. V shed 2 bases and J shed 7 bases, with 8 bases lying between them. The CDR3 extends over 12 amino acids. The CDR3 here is CASSESGGTQYF. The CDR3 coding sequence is TGTGCCAGCAGTGAATCGGGTGGGACCCAGTACTTC.

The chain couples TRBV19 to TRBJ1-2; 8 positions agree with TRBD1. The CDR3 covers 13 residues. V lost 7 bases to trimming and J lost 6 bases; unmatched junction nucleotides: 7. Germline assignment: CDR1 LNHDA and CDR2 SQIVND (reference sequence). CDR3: CASTRTGINGYTF. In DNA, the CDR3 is TGTGCCAGTACCCGGACAGGGATTAATGGCTACACCTTC. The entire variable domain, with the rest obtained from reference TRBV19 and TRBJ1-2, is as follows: DGGITQSPKYLFRKEGQNVTLSCEQNLNHDAMYWYRQDPGQGLRLIYYSQIVNDFQKGDIAEGYSVSREKKESFPLTVTSAQKNPTAFYLCASTRTGINGYTFGSGTRLTVV.